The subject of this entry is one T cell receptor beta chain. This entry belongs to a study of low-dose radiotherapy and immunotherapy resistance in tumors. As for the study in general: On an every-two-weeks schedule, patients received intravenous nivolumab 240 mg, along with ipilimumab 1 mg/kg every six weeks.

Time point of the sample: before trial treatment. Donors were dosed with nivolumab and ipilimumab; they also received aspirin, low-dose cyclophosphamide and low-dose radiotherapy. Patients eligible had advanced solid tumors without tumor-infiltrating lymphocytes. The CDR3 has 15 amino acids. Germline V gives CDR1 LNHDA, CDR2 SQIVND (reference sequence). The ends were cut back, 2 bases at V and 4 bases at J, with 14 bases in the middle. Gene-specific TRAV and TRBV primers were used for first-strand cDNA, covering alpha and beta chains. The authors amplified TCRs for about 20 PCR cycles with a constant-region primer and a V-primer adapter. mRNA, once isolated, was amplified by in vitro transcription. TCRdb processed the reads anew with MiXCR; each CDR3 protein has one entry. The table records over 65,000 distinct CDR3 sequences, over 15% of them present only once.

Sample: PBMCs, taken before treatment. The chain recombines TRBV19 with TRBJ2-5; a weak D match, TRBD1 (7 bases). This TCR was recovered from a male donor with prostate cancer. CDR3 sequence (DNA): TGTGCCAGTAGTATAAGCCAGGGGGGAGGAGAGACCCAGTACTTC. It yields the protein CASSISQGGGETQYF.